The present T cell receptor (beta chain) was sequenced within a study of blood T cell repertoires in COVID-19. Libraries were prepared by immunoSEQ multiplex PCR; TCRdb keeps only in-frame clonotypes and omits some of them. The sample shows about 69,000 clones, more than 75% of them seen only once. This clone was seen a single time. Germline assignment: CDR1 SEHNR and CDR2 FQNEAQ (reference sequence). The CDR3 consists of 12 residues. Trimming took off 5 bases at V and 7 bases at J, with 8 bases between the two ends. The TCR originated in a human donor in a cohort sampled during active COVID-19. The chain employs TRBV7-9 and TRBJ2-2; D call uncertain. The material sequenced was peripheral blood. In DNA, the CDR3 is TGTGCCAGCAGCCTGGGCGACGGGGAGCTGTTTTTT. Translation gives CASSLGDGELFF.